This TCR beta chain was obtained from a study of T cell repertoires in cytomegalovirus infection. Looking at the study overall: Both CMV infection and a matching HLA type were indicated by public TCR beta signatures.

TCRdb recomputed calls from the reads with MiXCR, one row per CDR3 protein. The sample carries about 68,000 distinct CDR3 sequences, 22% recorded once. The germline V and J ends were trimmed by 6 bases and 3 bases, with 9 bases remaining between them. The germline V gene has CDR1 SGHAT and CDR2 FQNNGV. CDR3 size: 13 residues. Overall study results and limits: HLA-C-restricted, CMV-specific TCR beta clonotypes were dominant ex vivo.

This clonotype showed up just a few times. Its antigen is still unknown. The sample was PBMCs, sequenced either directly or after in vitro stimulation (not recorded which). This TCR derives from a human donor in good health (CMV status not recorded). Some clones in this sample may be carry-over from other donors' samples. The chain recombines TRBV11-2 with TRBJ1-3; D remains unclear. CDR3 protein: CASRTHNGNTIYF. CDR3 DNA: TGTGCCAGCAGAACCCACAATGGAAACACCATATATTTT.